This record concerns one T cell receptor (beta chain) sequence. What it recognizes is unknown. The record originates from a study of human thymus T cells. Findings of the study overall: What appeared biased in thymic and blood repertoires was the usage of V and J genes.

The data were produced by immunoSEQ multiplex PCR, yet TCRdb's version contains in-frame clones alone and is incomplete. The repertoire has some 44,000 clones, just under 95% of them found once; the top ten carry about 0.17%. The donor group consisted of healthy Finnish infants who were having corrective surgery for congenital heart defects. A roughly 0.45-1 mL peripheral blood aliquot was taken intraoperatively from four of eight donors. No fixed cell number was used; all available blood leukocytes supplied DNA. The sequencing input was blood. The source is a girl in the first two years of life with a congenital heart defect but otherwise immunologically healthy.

CDR3 sequence (DNA): TGTGCCAGCAGTTTAAATCCTAGCGGGGGCACAGATACGCAGTATTTT. It translates to CASSLNPSGGTDTQYF. This chain uses TRBV28 with TRBJ2-3, with 9 bases matching TRBD2. Germline V CDR1 and CDR2: MDHEN, SYDVKM. This CDR3 comprises 16 residues. V trimming: 2 bases; J trimming: 1 base; junction bases outside the gene matches: 4.